These 16 T cell receptor beta chains originate from one sample sequenced in a study of PD-1 blockade in classical Hodgkin lymphoma. Using immunoSEQ multiplex PCR, the repertoire was profiled, and TCRdb retains in-frame clones only, with some absent. The sample yields 25,000 or so clones, roughly 88% seen once. This sample's time point: cycle 4 day 1 (C4D1), after five to seven weeks of nivolumab. There was relapse after autologous stem cell transplantation in every patient, and there was variation in brentuximab vedotin exposure. Specimen: peripheral blood mononuclear cells (PBMCs), collected before the fourth cycle of nivolumab. Every receptor here comes from a human donor with classical Hodgkin lymphoma.

J is TRBJ2-1 and V is TRBV4-1, with D possibly being TRBD2 (6 bases). Germline V lookup: CDR1 MGHRA, CDR2 YSYEKL. This CDR3 is built from 17 residues. V lost 4 bases, J lost 0 bases, and 16 bases lay in between. CDR3: CASSPWHLSGSYNEQFF. The CDR3 DNA follows: TGCGCCAGCAGCCCGTGGCACCTTAGCGGCTCCTACAATGAGCAGTTCTTC.

This chain joins TRBV2 and TRBJ2-7; D ambiguous. V lost 0 bases and J lost 7, with 7 bases in between. Germline V CDR1 and CDR2: SNHLY, FYNNEI. CDR3 length equals 12 residues. CDR3 sequence: CASSEAAREQYF. The DNA for the CDR3 is TGTGCCAGCAGTGAAGCGGCCAGGGAGCAGTACTTC.

The gene calls are TRBV18 and TRBJ2-5; 7 bases match TRBD1. The trim removed 5 bases at V and 1 base at J, leaving 7 bases unmatched. Germline lookup yields CDR1 KGHSH and CDR2 LQKENI. The CDR3 has 15 residues. The CDR3: CASSSRDRTQETQYF. In nucleotides, the CDR3 is TGTGCCAGCTCATCCCGGGACAGAACCCAAGAGACCCAGTACTTC.

The genes are TRBV5-1 and TRBJ1-4, with a weak D call TRBD1 (5 bases). The CDR3 is made up of 18 amino acids. Trimming removed 4 bases at V and 1 base at J, with 20 bases between. Germline-derived CDR1 and CDR2 are SGHRS and YFSETQ. The CDR3 spells CASSTNGKGRGTNEKLFF. CDR3 DNA: TGCGCCAGCAGCACAAACGGGAAGGGAAGGGGAACTAATGAAAAACTGTTTTTT.

The gene calls are TRBV18 and TRBJ1-2; 7 bases line up with TRBD1. Germline CDR1 KGHSH, CDR2 LQKENI. V was pared by 3 bases and J by 0 bases, with 4 bases of the junction left unmatched. CDR3 length: 15 residues. This chain's CDR3 is CASSPTGTANYGYTF. The CDR3 DNA is TGTGCCAGCTCACCTACCGGGACAGCTAACTATGGCTACACCTTC.

This clone was found once. The chain carries TRBV9 and TRBJ2-2; no clear D. The ends were cut back, 1 base at V and 5 bases at J, with 12 bases in the middle. From germline, CDR1 is SGDLS and CDR2 YYNGEE. This CDR3 comprises 15 residues. The CDR3 sequence is CASSVRAYYTGELFF. Written as DNA, the CDR3 is TGTGCCAGCAGCGTAAGGGCATACTATACCGGGGAGCTGTTTTTT.

CDR3: CASRRAGPPYSSTDTQYF. CDR3 DNA: TGCGCCAGCAGACGAGCGGGACCTCCCTATTCAAGCACAGATACGCAGTATTTT. V is TRBV5-1 and J is TRBJ2-3; TRBD2 aligns across 7 bases. The CDR3 consists of 18 residues. J gave up 0 bases and V 5 bases, and 15 bases lay outside the gene matches. CDR1 and CDR2 from the germline V gene are SGHRS and YFSETQ.

DNA of the CDR3: TGCGCCAGCAGCCCCAGACCGGGGGGCATCTATGGCTACACCTTC. This encodes CASSPRPGGIYGYTF. The V gene is TRBV5-1, the J gene TRBJ1-2; TRBD1 is a possible D gene (6 bases). The CDR3 is made up of 15 amino acids. V dropped 4 bases and J dropped 4 bases, with 17 bases sitting between them. Germline V gene sequence: CDR1 SGHRS, CDR2 YFSETQ.

The rearrangement links TRBV11-2 to TRBJ2-1; D gene ambiguous. The V gene's germline CDR1 is SGHAT and CDR2 FQNNGV. The CDR3 runs 15 residues. Deletions cut 3 bases from V and 3 bases from J, with 12 bases between. The CDR3 nucleotides are TGTGCCAGCAGCTTTGAGAGGAACAGCTACAATGAGCAGTTCTTC. Residues: CASSFERNSYNEQFF.

V gene TRBV11-3 combines with J gene TRBJ2-2; D unclear. This CDR3 has 13 amino acids. Trimming left V 1 base short and J 6 bases short, with 6 bases between. Germline CDR1 SGHNT, CDR2 YENEEA. The CDR3 DNA reads TGTGCCAGCAGCTTAGTCCCTGCCGGGGAGCTGTTTTTT. This sequence encodes CASSLVPAGELFF.

The gene calls are TRBV9 and TRBJ2-5; D is perhaps TRBD2 (6 bases). Trimming left V 0 bases short and J 5 bases short, with 8 bases between. CDR1 SGDLS and CDR2 YYNGEE come from the germline V gene. The CDR3 is made up of 13 amino acids. The CDR3: CASSVAGSETQYF. CDR3 nucleotide sequence: TGTGCCAGCAGCGTAGCCGGGAGTGAGACCCAGTACTTC.

There are a few counts of this clone. V and J are TRBV19 and TRBJ1-5; 11 bases agree with TRBD1. The CDR3 covers 15 residues. Germline V gene data show CDR1 as LNHDA and CDR2 as SQIVND (reference sequence). With V trimmed by 7 bases and J by 9 bases, 11 bases remained unmatched. The CDR3: CASIRTGGRYRPQHF. The CDR3 DNA sequence: TGTGCCAGTATCCGGACAGGGGGCCGGTATCGGCCCCAGCATTTT. The full variable domain, with the rest looked up from reference TRBV19 and TRBJ1-5, is DGGITQSPKYLFRKEGQNVTLSCEQNLNHDAMYWYRQDPGQGLRLIYYSQIVNDFQKGDIAEGYSVSREKKESFPLTVTSAQKNPTAFYLCASIRTGGRYRPQHFGDGTRLSIL.

The genes are TRBV9 and TRBJ2-3; 11 bases match TRBD1. J gave up 4 bases and V 0 bases, and 4 bases lay outside the gene matches. This CDR3 contains 16 residues. Germline V gene sequence: CDR1 SGDLS, CDR2 YYNGEE. CDR3 in DNA: TGTGCCAGCAGCGTAGCTGGGACAGGGGGTTCAGATACGCAGTATTTT. It is translated as CASSVAGTGGSDTQYF.

The genes are TRBV7-2 and TRBJ2-1; TRBD2 matches at 14 bases. The CDR3 has 17 amino acids. Losses at the gene ends were 4 bases for V and 4 bases for J; bases not matched to a gene: 6. Germline assignment: CDR1 SGHTA and CDR2 FQGNSA. CDR3 sequence: CASSYGTSGGKYNEQFF. CDR3 in DNA: TGTGCCAGCAGCTACGGGACTAGCGGGGGCAAGTACAATGAGCAGTTCTTC.

This clone was detected once. CDR3 nucleotide sequence: TGTGCCAGCTCACCGTCTGGGGATGAGCAGTTCTTC. Translation: CASSPSGDEQFF. The chain has TRBV18 and TRBJ2-1; no clear D. Trimming pared 3 bases from V and 8 bases from J, leaving 8 bases between. The CDR3 is made up of 12 amino acids. Germline assignment: CDR1 KGHSH and CDR2 LQKENI.

CDR3: CASSWAAGGPTGELFF. Here the CDR3 DNA reads TGTGCCAGCAGTTGGGCGGCGGGAGGGCCAACCGGGGAGCTGTTTTTT. J is TRBJ2-2 and V is TRBV6-6; 9 bases are shared with TRBD2. J was trimmed by 5 bases and V by 4 bases; bases with no gene match: 8. The CDR3 totals 16 residues. CDR1 and CDR2 from the germline V gene are MNHNY and SVGAGI (reference sequence).